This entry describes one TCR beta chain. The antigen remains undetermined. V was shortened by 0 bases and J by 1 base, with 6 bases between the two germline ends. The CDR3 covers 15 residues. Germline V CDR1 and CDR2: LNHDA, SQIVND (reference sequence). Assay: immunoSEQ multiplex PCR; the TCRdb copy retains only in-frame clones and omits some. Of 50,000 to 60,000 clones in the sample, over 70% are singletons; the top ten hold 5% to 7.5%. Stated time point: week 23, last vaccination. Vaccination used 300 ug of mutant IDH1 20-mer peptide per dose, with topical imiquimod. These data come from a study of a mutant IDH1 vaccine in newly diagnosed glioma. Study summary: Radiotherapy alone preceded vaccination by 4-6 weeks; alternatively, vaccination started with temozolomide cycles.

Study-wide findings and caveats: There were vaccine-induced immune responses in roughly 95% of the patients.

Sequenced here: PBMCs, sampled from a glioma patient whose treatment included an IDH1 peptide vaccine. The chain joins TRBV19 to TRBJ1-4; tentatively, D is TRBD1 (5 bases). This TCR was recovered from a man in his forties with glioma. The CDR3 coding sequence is TGTGCCAGTAGTATAGAGGGGGGAACTAATGAAAAACTGTTTTTT. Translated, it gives CASSIEGGTNEKLFF.